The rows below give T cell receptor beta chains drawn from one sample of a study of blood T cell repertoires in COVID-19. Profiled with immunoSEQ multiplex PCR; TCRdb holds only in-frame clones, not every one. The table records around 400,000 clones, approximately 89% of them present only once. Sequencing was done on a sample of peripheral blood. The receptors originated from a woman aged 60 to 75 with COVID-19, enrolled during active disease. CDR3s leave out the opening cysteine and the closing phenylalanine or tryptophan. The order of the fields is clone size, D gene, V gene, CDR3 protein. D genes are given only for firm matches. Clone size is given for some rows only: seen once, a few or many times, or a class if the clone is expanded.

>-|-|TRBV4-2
ASSQDTAGRDTQY
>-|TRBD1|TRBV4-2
ASHKTGTGDETQY
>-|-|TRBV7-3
ASSHDSSYNSPLH
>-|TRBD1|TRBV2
ASIRDRILFTYGYT
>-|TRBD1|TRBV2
ASSEIRGRGYGYT
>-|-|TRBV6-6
ASTKDTATEAF
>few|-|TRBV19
ASSRFREQPQH
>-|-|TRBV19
ASSIQEGRYGYT
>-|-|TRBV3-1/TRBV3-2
ASSRTDSYNEQF
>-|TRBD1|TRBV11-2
ASSLATGGLSEQF
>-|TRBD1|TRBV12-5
ASGLGQGFAD
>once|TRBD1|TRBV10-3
AISGPPGQGGFSLTNTEAF
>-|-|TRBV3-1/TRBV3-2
ASSQYPGPGARSNEQF
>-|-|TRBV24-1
ATSASRNTEAF
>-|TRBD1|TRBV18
ASSLGTGNEKLF
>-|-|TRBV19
ASSFRVAANEKLF
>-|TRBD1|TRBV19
ASHTGTGGSGELF
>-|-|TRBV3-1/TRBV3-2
ASSQEFPAGDGYT
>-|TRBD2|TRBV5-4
ASSLGGGARADTQY
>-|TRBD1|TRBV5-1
ASSQRDSHEQY
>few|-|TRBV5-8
ASDPGEGEGGYT
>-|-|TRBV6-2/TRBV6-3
ASSYSSGVRNQPQH
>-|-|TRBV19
ASSIVAGQQPQH
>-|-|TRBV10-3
AISASVSYEQY
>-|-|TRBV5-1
ASSLVQGLTYNEQF
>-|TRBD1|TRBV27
ASSPRTGILNTEAF
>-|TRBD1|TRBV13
ASNTESGQGESPLH
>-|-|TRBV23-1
ASCGPWENSPLH
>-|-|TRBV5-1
ASSPQAIRNTEAF
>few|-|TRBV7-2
ASSLGRGMLEQY
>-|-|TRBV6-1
ASSESWGGATFEAF
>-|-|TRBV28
ASSLFPGGSQPQH
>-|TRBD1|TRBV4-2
ASSQAWGGQGTDTQY
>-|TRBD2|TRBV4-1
ASSQSGLASEEQY
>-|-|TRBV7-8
ASSFGGDTQY